Listed below are T cell receptor beta chains from one sample, sequenced in a study of Ad26.COV2.S vaccination and SARS-CoV-2 variants. Assay: immunoSEQ multiplex PCR; the TCRdb copy retains only in-frame clones and omits some. This sample has some 500,000 clones, with 89% found just once. Sequencing was performed on peripheral blood, taken in a trial of Ad26.COV2.S vaccine versus placebo. The source of these receptors is a person aged 18-60 years who received the Ad26.COV2.S COVID-19 vaccine or a placebo. Both conserved end residues are trimmed from each CDR3.

>TRBJ1-2|TRBV24-1
ATSDPYGYT
>TRBJ2-2|TRBV5-1
ASSRSLADPFAGELF
>TRBJ1-4|TRBV18
ASSPPNPGSKEKLF
>TRBJ1-6|TRBV9
ASSVDNSPLH
>TRBJ1-3|TRBV27
ASSFLGSGNTIY
>TRBJ2-3|TRBV1
TSSQDRLAGGRDTQY
>TRBJ2-6|TRBV7-6
ASSRGGQGSPGANVLT
>TRBJ1-4|TRBV6-2/TRBV6-3
ASSYRGGDEKLF
>TRBJ1-2|TRBV18
ASSPDSNYGYT
>TRBJ2-2|TRBV4-2
ASSQDSGELF
>TRBJ1-3|TRBV4-3
ASSQGGFSGNTIY
>TRBJ2-1|TRBV18
ASSLGAGGYPETF
>TRBJ1-3|TRBV27
ASSRSGLAGNTIY
>TRBJ1-1|TRBV6-5
ASSPTPRADTEAF
>TRBJ2-1|TRBV3-1/TRBV3-2
ASSPWRGVYNEQF
>TRBJ2-7|TRBV18
ASSPRQGLSYEQY
>TRBJ2-2|TRBV2
ASSLTGFTGELF
>TRBJ1-5|TRBV18
ASGAGTGRIQPQH
>TRBJ1-2|TRBV4-1
ASSHPRGQGNYGYT
>TRBJ2-1|TRBV30
AWEEAYNEQF
>TRBJ2-2|TRBV4-3
ASSQEAGGTGELF
>TRBJ1-2|TRBV25-1
ASSDIDPARGYT
>TRBJ2-3|TRBV5-8
ASSSGLADSAEVADTQY
>TRBJ2-2|TRBV11-2
ASSSWYGGITGELF
>TRBJ1-5|TRBV18
ASSPGGPQH
>TRBJ1-1|TRBV7-9
ASSLVVGQRTEAF
>TRBJ2-1|TRBV7-6
ASSLGGDRVYEQF
>TRBJ2-3|TRBV24-1
ATSGGLSTDTQY
>TRBJ1-1|TRBV9
ASSVGARSTEAF
>TRBJ2-1|TRBV27
ASSLAGQYNEQF
>TRBJ2-1|TRBV7-8
ASSESGSYNEQF
>TRBJ1-5|TRBV2
ASTEQGDDQPQH
>TRBJ2-1|TRBV3-1/TRBV3-2
ASSFRGGSSYNEQF
>TRBJ1-5|TRBV9
ASSVGDSVEQPQH
>TRBJ2-7|TRBV18
ASSPAWGDLSYEQY
>TRBJ1-5|TRBV28
ASSLGGTNQPQH
>TRBJ1-2|TRBV20-1
SASRGLYGYT
>TRBJ1-6|TRBV5-1
ASSLEGAESPLH
>TRBJ2-5|TRBV6-6
ASRGQLQETQY
>TRBJ1-2|TRBV4-1
ASSQGINAGYHGYT
>TRBJ2-2|TRBV4-2
ASSQQGDTGELF
>TRBJ2-5|TRBV24-1
ATSDFGGETQY
>TRBJ2-1|TRBV5-1
ASSYVDAYNEQF
>TRBJ1-1|TRBV4-1
ASKGIMNTEAF
>TRBJ1-1|TRBV5-1
ASSLSVGTEAF
>TRBJ2-1|TRBV9
ASSVGPSGSFYEQF
>TRBJ2-1|TRBV5-1
ASSPSGGAPREQF
>TRBJ1-4|TRBV14
ASSPRHGSGQEKLF
>TRBJ1-1|TRBV11-3
ASSLGGVYTEAF
>TRBJ2-5|TRBV4-2
ASSRQGAPVQETQY